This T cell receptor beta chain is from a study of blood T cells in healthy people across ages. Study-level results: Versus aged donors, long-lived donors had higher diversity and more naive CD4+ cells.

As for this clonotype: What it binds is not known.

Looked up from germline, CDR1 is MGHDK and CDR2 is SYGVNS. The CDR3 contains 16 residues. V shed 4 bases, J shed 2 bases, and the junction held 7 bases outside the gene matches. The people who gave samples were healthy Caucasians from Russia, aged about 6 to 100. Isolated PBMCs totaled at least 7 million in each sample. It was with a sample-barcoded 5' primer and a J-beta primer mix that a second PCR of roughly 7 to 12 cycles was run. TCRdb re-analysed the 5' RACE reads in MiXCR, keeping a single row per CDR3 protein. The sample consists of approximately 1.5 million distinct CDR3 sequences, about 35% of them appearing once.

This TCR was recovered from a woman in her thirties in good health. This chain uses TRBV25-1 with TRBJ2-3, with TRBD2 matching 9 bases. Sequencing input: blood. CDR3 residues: CASSAPGLANTDTQYF. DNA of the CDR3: TGTGCCAGCAGTGCTCCGGGACTAGCAAACACAGATACGCAGTATTTT.